This TCR beta chain was captured in a study of blood T cell repertoires in COVID-19. Participant-reported clinical history was the basis for cohort assignment. Two negative PCRs, clearance, or symptom resolution characterized the recovered Cohort 3 donors. Profiling relied on immunoSEQ multiplex PCR, and the TCRdb table lists in-frame clones only, not all of them. This sample has approximately 200,000 clones; roughly 80% occur once, and the top ten carry roughly 3%. This CDR3 is built from 13 residues. Germline V lookup: CDR1 MGHDK, CDR2 SYGVNS. The V gene lost 5 bases and the J gene lost 8 bases, with 15 bases spanning the gap.

Sequencing was done on a sample of PBMCs or T cells enriched from blood (not recorded which). The receptor was derived from a woman aged 25 to 39 who had recovered from COVID-19. The chain is built from TRBV25-1 and TRBJ1-2; the D gene is possibly TRBD1 (5 bases). The CDR3 DNA sequence: TGTGCCAGCAGTTTGGGGGAGGAACGCGGCTACACCTTC. Its translation: CASSLGEERGYTF.